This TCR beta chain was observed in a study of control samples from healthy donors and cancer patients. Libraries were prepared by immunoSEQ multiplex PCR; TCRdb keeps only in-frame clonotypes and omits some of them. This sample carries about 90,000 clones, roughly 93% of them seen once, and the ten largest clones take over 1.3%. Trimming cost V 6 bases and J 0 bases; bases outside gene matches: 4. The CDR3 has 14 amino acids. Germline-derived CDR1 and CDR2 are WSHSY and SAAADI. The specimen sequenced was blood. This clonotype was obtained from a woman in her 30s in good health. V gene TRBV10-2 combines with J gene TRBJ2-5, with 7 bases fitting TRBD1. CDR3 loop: CASRGDSNQETQYF. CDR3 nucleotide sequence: TGCGCCAGCAGAGGGGACAGCAACCAAGAGACCCAGTACTTC.